Each of the 17 T cell receptor beta chains below was sequenced from the same sample in a study of blood T cell repertoires in COVID-19. TCRdb's table, derived via immunoSEQ multiplex PCR, lists solely in-frame clones and lacks some. The table shows 55,000 to 80,000 clones, with under 95% occurring only once. The material sequenced was peripheral blood. The receptor set was obtained from a human donor in a cohort sampled during active COVID-19.

The J gene is TRBJ2-2, the V gene TRBV28, with 7 bases matching TRBD2. Germline loops: CDR1 MDHEN, CDR2 SYDVKM. The length of the CDR3 is 15 residues. The trim removed 5 bases at V and 3 bases at J, leaving 6 bases unmatched. The CDR3 sequence: CASSTRLADTGELFF. The CDR3, as DNA: TGTGCCAGCAGTACCCGACTAGCTGACACCGGGGAGCTGTTTTTT.

The gene calls are TRBV11-2 and TRBJ2-7; 9 positions agree with TRBD1. J was trimmed by 3 bases and V by 1 base; bases with no gene match: 7. CDR1 SGHAT and CDR2 FQNNGV come from the germline V gene. The CDR3 totals 16 residues. CDR3: CASSLAEGQGYYEQYF. The DNA for the CDR3 is TGTGCCAGCAGCTTAGCAGAGGGACAGGGATACTACGAGCAGTACTTC.

The chain is built from TRBV5-5 and TRBJ2-7, with a weak D call TRBD1 (6 bases). Germline V gene data show CDR1 as SGHKS and CDR2 as YYEKEE (reference sequence). V lost 2 bases to trimming and J lost 3 bases, with 12 bases between them. The CDR3 has 14 amino acids. The CDR3 DNA follows: TGTGCCAGCAGCTTTGATCAGGGGATCTACGAGCAGTACTTC. Translated, it gives CASSFDQGIYEQYF.

V usage is TRBV5-1 and J usage is TRBJ2-7; 9 bases fit TRBD1. Germline V gene lookup returns CDR1 SGHRS and CDR2 YFSETQ. This CDR3 spans 14 amino acids. V trimming: 2 bases; J trimming: 1 base; junction bases outside the gene matches: 1. The chain's CDR3 is CASSFGTGSYEQYF. DNA for the CDR3: TGCGCCAGCAGCTTCGGGACAGGGTCCTACGAGCAGTACTTC.

The chain recombines TRBV5-1 with TRBJ2-1; 10 nucleotides align to TRBD2. Trimming removed 4 bases from V and 3 bases from J; junction bases left unmatched: 4. The germline CDR1 and CDR2 sequences are SGHRS and YFSETQ. The CDR3 extends over 15 amino acids. The CDR3 DNA follows: TGCGCCAGCAGCCTTCTAGCGGGGGACTACAATGAGCAGTTCTTC. It encodes CASSLLAGDYNEQFF.

The gene calls are TRBV6-5 and TRBJ2-1; 7 nucleotides align to TRBD2. The germline gives CDR1 MNHEY, CDR2 SVGAGI. Unmatched junction bases numbered 9, after V lost 8 bases and J lost 5 bases. This CDR3 region has 14 residues. The CDR3 region is CASAAGVWDNEQFF. For the CDR3, the DNA is TGTGCCAGCGCCGCGGGAGTATGGGACAATGAGCAGTTCTTC.

The genes are TRBV6-6 and TRBJ1-4; perhaps TRBD1 as D (5 bases). The V and J ends lost 0 bases and 4 bases respectively, with 9 bases between them. The CDR3 is 15 residues long. CDR1 and CDR2 (germline): MNHNY, SVGAGI (reference sequence). CDR3 residues: CASSYSGGNNEKLFF. The CDR3 DNA follows: TGTGCCAGCAGTTACTCTGGGGGGAATAATGAAAAACTGTTTTTT.

The rearrangement joins TRBV6-5 to TRBJ2-7; a weak D match, TRBD2 (6 bases). The CDR3 has 16 residues. Trimming cost V 2 bases and J 2 bases, with 16 bases left between them. The germline V gene encodes CDR1 MNHEY and CDR2 SVGAGI. The CDR3 sequence: CASSYGRGTGPYEQYF. The CDR3 DNA reads as TGTGCCAGCAGTTACGGTCGCGGGACCGGACCCTACGAGCAGTACTTC.

The chain has TRBV7-2 and TRBJ2-3; 8 bases map to TRBD1. The ends lost 5 bases at V and 0 bases at J; junction bases unmatched: 4. The CDR3 covers 15 residues. The germline gives CDR1 SGHTA, CDR2 FQGNSA. The CDR3 sequence is CASSQGQGSTDTQYF. In DNA form, the CDR3 reads TGTGCCAGCAGCCAAGGACAGGGTAGCACAGATACGCAGTATTTT.

This clone was observed once. The chain recombines TRBV5-4 with TRBJ2-5; 12 nucleotides match TRBD2. Germline V gives CDR1 SGHNT, CDR2 YYREEE (reference sequence). Trimming cost V 0 bases and J 5 bases; bases outside gene matches: 8. The CDR3 runs 17 residues. The CDR3 nucleotides are TGTGCCAGCAGCTTGGGGCTAGCGGGAGGGGCAGTGGAGACCCAGTACTTC. It specifies CASSLGLAGGAVETQYF.

The chain links TRBV6-5 to TRBJ2-1, with TRBD1 matching 10 bases. After removal of 2 bases from V and 7 bases from J, the junction contained 2 bases not matched to a gene. The CDR3 is made up of 14 amino acids. The germline V gene has CDR1 MNHEY and CDR2 SVGAGI. Here the CDR3 reads CASSYGTGANEQFF. CDR3 nucleotide sequence: TGTGCCAGCAGTTACGGGACAGGGGCTAATGAGCAGTTCTTC.

The V and J genes are TRBV10-3 and TRBJ2-5, with 7 bases lining up with TRBD1. V shed 6 bases, J shed 1 base, and the junction held 8 bases outside the gene matches. The CDR3 contains 15 residues. From germline, CDR1 is ENHRY and CDR2 SYGVKD. The CDR3 region is CAIRKSGTVQETQYF. The CDR3 region has the DNA TGTGCCATCAGGAAATCCGGGACAGTCCAAGAGACCCAGTACTTC.

V and J are TRBV27 and TRBJ2-3; 9 bases align to TRBD1. Germline lookup yields CDR1 MNHEY and CDR2 SMNVEV (reference sequence). Trimming took 5 bases from V and 0 from J; bases not matched to a gene: 9. This CDR3 contains 17 residues. CDR3 residues: CASSTAGTGFSTDTQYF. The CDR3 DNA reads TGTGCCAGCAGTACAGCCGGGACAGGGTTCAGCACAGATACGCAGTATTTT.

The gene calls are TRBV20-1 and TRBJ2-5; perhaps TRBD2 as D (5 bases). V was trimmed by 3 bases and J by 5 bases, leaving 13 bases between them. CDR3 length equals 13 residues. Germline V gene data show CDR1 as DFQATT and CDR2 as SNEGSKA (reference sequence). CDR3 coding DNA: TGCAGTGCTAGTGCTCGGGGTTACGAGACCCAGTACTTC. Translation: CSASARGYETQYF.

The rearrangement links TRBV7-9 to TRBJ2-7, with D tentatively TRBD1 (6 bases). Per the germline V gene, CDR1 is SEHNR and CDR2 is FQNEAQ (reference sequence). V was clipped by 3 bases and J by 1 base, with 13 bases between them. There are 15 residues in the CDR3. DNA of the CDR3: TGTGCCAGCAGCTTTGACGGGACAAAATCCTACGAGCAGTACTTC. Residues: CASSFDGTKSYEQYF. The variable domain in full, completed from reference TRBV7-9 and TRBJ2-7, reads DTGVSQNPRHKITKRGQNVTFRCDPISEHNRLYWYRQTLGQGPEFLTYFQNEAQLEKSRLLSDRFSAERPKGSFSTLEIQRTEQGDSAMYLCASSFDGTKSYEQYFGPGTRLTVT.

The chain carries TRBV4-1 and TRBJ1-5; D is possibly TRBD1 (6 bases). This CDR3 region has 14 residues. CDR1 and CDR2 (germline): MGHRA, YSYEKL. V lost 6 bases and J lost 3, with 12 bases in between. This CDR3 reads CASRDTGPNQPQHF. CDR3 bases: TGCGCCAGCAGGGATACAGGGCCCAATCAGCCCCAGCATTTT.

The chain links TRBV7-9 to TRBJ2-7; 7 bases align to TRBD1. V trimming: 1 base; J trimming: 0 bases; junction bases outside the gene matches: 12. The CDR3 sequence is 18 residues long. Per germline, CDR1 SEHNR and CDR2 FQNEAQ (reference sequence). The CDR3 nucleotides read TGTGCCAGCAGCTTAGTCGAGGGGGCCGGGTGGCGCTCCTACGAGCAGTACTTC. Amino acid sequence: CASSLVEGAGWRSYEQYF.